These 25 T cell receptor beta chains originate from one sample sequenced in a study of blood T cell repertoires in COVID-19. This table comes from immunoSEQ multiplex PCR, and its TCRdb copy is limited to in-frame clones, with some not included. Counted here are some 200,000 clones, about 81% occurring once; the ten biggest clones make up approximately 15%. Sequencing used peripheral blood. The receptors come from a young man with active or convalescent COVID-19.

The V call is TRBV27, the J call TRBJ2-1; TRBD2 aligns across 8 bases. V shed 7 bases and J 7 bases; nucleotides not matched to a gene: 18. The CDR3 contains 17 residues. Germline V gene lookup returns CDR1 MNHEY and CDR2 SMNVEV (reference sequence). The CDR3 loop reads CASTPSGPFLFRNEQFF. The CDR3 bases are TGTGCCAGCACCCCTAGCGGGCCGTTTCTATTTCGAAATGAGCAGTTCTTC.

This clone has just a few counts. This chain joins TRBV11-2 and TRBJ2-7, with TRBD1 matching 10 bases. Germline lookup yields CDR1 SGHAT and CDR2 FQNNGV. V was clipped by 8 bases and J by 5 bases; unmatched bases: 6. There are 13 residues in the CDR3. CDR3 protein: CASHRDRGDEQYF. CDR3 nucleotides: TGTGCCAGCCACCGGGACAGGGGCGACGAGCAGTACTTC.

This clone was observed a handful of times. The rearrangement joins TRBV6-4 to TRBJ1-2; 8 nucleotides align to TRBD1. V trimming: 5 bases; J trimming: 5 bases; junction bases outside the gene matches: 4. This CDR3 comprises 13 residues. In germline, CDR1 is MRHNA, CDR2 SNTAGT. CDR3 in amino acids: CASSPTGEYGYTF. The CDR3 nucleotides read TGTGCCAGCAGTCCGACAGGGGAGTATGGCTACACCTTC.

This chain links TRBV4-1 with TRBJ2-5; 8 bases are a match to TRBD2. V lost 8 bases to trimming and J lost 5 bases; unmatched junction nucleotides: 16. This CDR3 region has 16 residues. Germline CDR1 reads MGHRA; CDR2 reads YSYEKL. The CDR3 DNA is TGCGCCAGCTCGGTTTCGGAGCCGGGGGGGCCTGAGACCCAGTACTTC. This sequence encodes CASSVSEPGGPETQYF.

The chain uses TRBV7-2 and TRBJ1-1, with D perhaps matching TRBD1 (5 bases). The CDR3 extends over 12 amino acids. CDR1 SGHTA and CDR2 FQGNSA come from the germline V gene. The V end was cut by 5 bases, the J end by 5 bases, with 9 bases between. The CDR3 is CASSIRVTEAFF. CDR3 sequence (DNA): TGTGCCAGCAGCATCAGGGTAACTGAAGCTTTCTTT. Drawing the rest from reference TRBV7-2 and TRBJ1-1, the complete variable domain is GAGVSQSPSNKVTEKGKDVELRCDPISGHTALYWYRQSLGQGLEFLIYFQGNSAPDKSGLPSDRFSAERTGGSVSTLTIQRTQQEDSAVYLCASSIRVTEAFFGQGTRLTVV.

This clone came up a few times. CDR3 region: CASKQGADQPQHF. The CDR3 DNA is TGTGCCTCCAAACAGGGGGCGGATCAGCCCCAGCATTTT. V and J are TRBV10-3 and TRBJ1-5, with 9 bases identical to TRBD1. V was clipped by 11 bases and J by 5 bases; unmatched bases: 7. This CDR3 is built from 13 residues. In germline, CDR1 is ENHRY, CDR2 SYGVKD.

The rearrangement uses TRBV27 and TRBJ1-5, with D unresolved. The germline V gene encodes CDR1 MNHEY and CDR2 SMNVEV (reference sequence). V shed 8 bases and J shed 0 bases, with 11 bases lying between them. This CDR3 contains 14 residues. The CDR3 reads CASSLGVSNQPQHF. Here the CDR3 DNA reads TGTGCCAGCTCCCTCGGGGTTAGCAATCAGCCCCAGCATTTT.

This clone was seen a handful of times. Written as DNA, the CDR3 is TGTGCCAGCAGTGACGGATTAGCGGACACAGATACGCAGTATTTT. Translating it yields CASSDGLADTDTQYF. This sequence joins TRBV6-4 and TRBJ2-3; the D gene is possibly TRBD2 (6 bases). The ends were cut back, 2 bases at V and 2 bases at J, with 11 bases in the middle. The CDR3 consists of 15 residues. CDR1 and CDR2 from the germline V gene are MRHNA and SNTAGT.

V gene TRBV3-1 (or the pseudogene TRBV3-2) combines with J gene TRBJ1-3, with no clear D. CDR3 size: 15 residues. V shed 4 bases and J shed 0 bases, with 10 bases lying between them. Germline lookup yields CDR1 LGHDT and CDR2 YNNKEL (reference sequence). The CDR3 sequence is CASSLDTSSGNTIYF. The CDR3 nucleotides read TGTGCCAGCAGCCTCGACACATCCTCTGGAAACACCATATATTTT.

This CDR3 reads CASSGPGLFSGANVLTF. CDR3 bases: TGTGCCAGCAGCGGGCCGGGACTGTTCTCTGGGGCCAACGTCCTGACTTTC. The chain recombines TRBV7-9 with TRBJ2-6, with D perhaps TRBD2 (6 bases). The CDR3 has 17 residues. CDR1 and CDR2 (germline): SEHNR, FQNEAQ (reference sequence). Trimming shortened V by 5 bases and J by 0 bases, and 14 bases separated the two germline ends.

The chain has TRBV5-1 and TRBJ1-2; 9 bases are a match to TRBD1. The CDR3 is 15 amino acids. Per the germline V gene, CDR1 is SGHRS and CDR2 is YFSETQ. The ends lost 0 bases at V and 7 bases at J; junction bases unmatched: 7. In nucleotides, the CDR3 is TGCGCCAGCAGCTTGGACCACGGGACAGGGAGTGGCTACACCTTC. Amino acid sequence: CASSLDHGTGSGYTF.

J is TRBJ2-7 and V is TRBV5-1, with 9 bases matching TRBD1. This CDR3 contains 14 residues. The germline gives CDR1 SGHRS, CDR2 YFSETQ. With 3 bases clipped from V and 3 bases from J, the junction kept 4 bases outside the gene matches. The CDR3 is CASSSTTGGYEQYF. The CDR3 region has the DNA TGCGCCAGCAGCTCGACGACAGGGGGCTACGAGCAGTACTTC. Full variable domain (remainder filled in from reference TRBV5-1 and TRBJ2-7): KAGVTQTPRYLIKTRGQQVTLSCSPISGHRSVSWYQQTPGQGLQFLFEYFSETQRNKGNFPGRFSGRQFSNSRSEMNVSTLELGDSALYLCASSSTTGGYEQYFGPGTRLTVT.

The chain couples TRBV14 to TRBJ2-7; D might be TRBD1 (6 bases). V lost 4 bases and J lost 2, with 9 bases in between. The CDR3 runs 13 residues. Germline V gene data show CDR1 as SGHDN and CDR2 as FVKESK. The DNA of the CDR3 is TGTGCCAGCAGCCCGAGGGGGACCTACGAGCAGTACTTC. Translating gives CASSPRGTYEQYF.

The rearrangement uses TRBV24-1 and TRBJ2-1, with a possible D match to TRBD2 (6 bases). The CDR3 totals 15 residues. V shed 7 bases and J shed 1 base, with 13 bases lying between them. The germline V gene has CDR1 KGHDR and CDR2 SFDVKD. In DNA, the CDR3 is TGTGCCACCAGCAATACTAGCCGTTCCTACAATGAGCAGTTCTTC. It yields the protein CATSNTSRSYNEQFF.

This chain connects TRBV19 to TRBJ1-3, with D possibly TRBD1 on 5 matching bases. V was shortened by 3 bases and J by 7 bases, with 13 bases between the two germline ends. CDR3 length: 14 residues. The germline V gene has CDR1 LNHDA and CDR2 SQIVND (reference sequence). The chain's CDR3 is CASSMDTGRNTIYF. CDR3 bases: TGTGCCAGTAGTATGGACACCGGACGGAACACCATATATTTT.

The chain carries TRBV6-5 and TRBJ1-1; D unclear. Germline CDR1 reads MNHEY; CDR2 reads SVGAGI. The CDR3 runs to 12 residues. With 6 bases removed from V and 5 bases from J, the gap between germline ends came to 10 bases. Here the CDR3 DNA reads TGTGCCAGCAGAGAGGGTGGGACTGAAGCTTTCTTT. Amino acid sequence: CASREGGTEAFF.

This clone was detected only a few times. V usage is TRBV19 and J usage is TRBJ1-1, with D perhaps matching TRBD1 (6 bases). Trimming removed 6 bases from V and 2 bases from J, with 16 bases in between. CDR1 is LNHDA and CDR2 is SQIVND in the germline V gene (reference sequence). The CDR3 totals 15 residues. The CDR3 coding sequence is TGTGCCAGTAGCCCCAGAGGGGGGGAAAACACTGAAGCTTTCTTT. This codes for CASSPRGGENTEAFF.

The V and J genes are TRBV5-1 and TRBJ1-2; perhaps TRBD1 as D (6 bases). The CDR3 consists of 15 residues. Germline V gives CDR1 SGHRS, CDR2 YFSETQ. Trimming stripped 2 bases from V and 7 bases from J, with 18 bases between. The CDR3 loop is CASSLTPGHPRGYTF. DNA of the CDR3: TGCGCCAGCAGCTTAACCCCGGGACATCCACGTGGCTACACCTTC.

The CDR3 loop reads CASSLMSLSGTSTDTQYF. The DNA of the CDR3 is TGCGCCAGCAGCTTGATGTCCCTTAGCGGGACTAGCACAGATACGCAGTATTTT. The chain links TRBV5-1 to TRBJ2-3; 8 nucleotides line up with TRBD2. The CDR3 has 18 residues. Per the germline V gene, CDR1 is SGHRS and CDR2 is YFSETQ. J lost 0 bases, V lost 1 base, and 10 bases had no gene match.

The CDR3 reads CASSEAGTALYGYTF. CDR3 sequence (DNA): TGTGCCAGCAGCGAAGCCGGGACAGCCCTCTATGGCTACACCTTC. The V gene is TRBV3-1 (or the pseudogene TRBV3-2), the J gene TRBJ1-2, with 7 bases matching TRBD1. Germline V gives CDR1 LGHDT, CDR2 YNNKEL (reference sequence). Unmatched junction bases numbered 10, after V lost 5 bases and J lost 4 bases. CDR3 length: 15 amino acids.

The gene calls are TRBV9 and TRBJ2-1; D is uncertain. The V gene's germline CDR1 is SGDLS and CDR2 YYNGEE. CDR3 length equals 13 residues. Trimming pared 0 bases from V and 4 bases from J, leaving 5 bases between. CDR3 DNA sequence: TGTGCCAGCAGCGTAGCGGTGTACAATGAGCAGTTCTTC. Protein: CASSVAVYNEQFF.

The chain couples TRBV4-2 to TRBJ1-4, with 8 nucleotides matching TRBD1. Germline V gene lookup returns CDR1 LGHNA and CDR2 YNFKEQ. CDR3 length: 17 amino acids. Germline trimming cut 3 bases from V and 8 bases from J; bases unmatched to any gene: 14. The CDR3 DNA reads as TGTGCCAGCAGCCAGGCCCCCTCGGACAGGGCCCCCGAAAAACTGTTTTTT. Amino acid sequence: CASSQAPSDRAPEKLFF.

The chain has TRBV21-1 and TRBJ2-5; TRBD1 reflects the table's D call only, with no check against the DNA. TRBV21-1 is designated a pseudogene. This CDR3 has 16 amino acids. This CDR3 reads CASRTNRYPYQETQYF. The CDR3 coding sequence is TGTGCCAGCAGAACTAACAGGTACCCGTACCAAGAGACCCAGTACTTC.

The rearrangement uses TRBV7-2 and TRBJ2-3, with D possibly matching TRBD2 (5 bases). Germline V lookup: CDR1 SGHTA, CDR2 FQGNSA. CDR3 size: 14 residues. Trimming took 0 bases from V and 5 from J, leaving 9 bases between them. CDR3 coding DNA: TGTGCCAGCAGCTTAGCGGCCGGGGTAGATACGCAGTATTTT. Its protein product is CASSLAAGVDTQYF.

This chain links TRBV14 with TRBJ1-2, with 12 bases that match TRBD1. The CDR3 length is 18 residues. The junction had 11 bases not matched to a gene; V was cut back by 3 bases and J by 3 bases. The germline V gene encodes CDR1 SGHDN and CDR2 FVKESK. The CDR3 DNA reads as TGTGCCAGCAGCCATGGACCGGGACAGGGGGCAGGCGACTATGGCTACACCTTC. The encoded protein is CASSHGPGQGAGDYGYTF.